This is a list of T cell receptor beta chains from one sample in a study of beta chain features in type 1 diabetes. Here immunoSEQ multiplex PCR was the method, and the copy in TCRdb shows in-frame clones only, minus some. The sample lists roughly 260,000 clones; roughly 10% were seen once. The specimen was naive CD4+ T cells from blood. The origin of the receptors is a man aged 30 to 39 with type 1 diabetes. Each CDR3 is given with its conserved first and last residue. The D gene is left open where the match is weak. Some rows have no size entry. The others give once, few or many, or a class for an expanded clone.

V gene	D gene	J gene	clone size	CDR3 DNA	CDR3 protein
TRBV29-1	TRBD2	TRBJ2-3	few	TGCAGCGTCCCCGGCGGGGGGCCTCTGGCAGATACGCAGTATTTT	CSVPGGGPLADTQYF
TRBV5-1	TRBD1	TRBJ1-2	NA	TGCGCCAGCAGCTTGGAGCAGGGGGCGCGTGATGGCTACACCTTC	CASSLEQGARDGYTF
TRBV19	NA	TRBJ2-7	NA	TGTGCCAGTAGTGTGGACAATCCCTACGAGCAGTACTTC	CASSVDNPYEQYF
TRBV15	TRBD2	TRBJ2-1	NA	TGTGCCACCAGCAGGATTTCGGGGGGGACGTACAATGAGCAGTTCTTC	CATSRISGGTYNEQFF
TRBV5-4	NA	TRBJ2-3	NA	TGTGCCAGCAGCTTGCGGATAGGGAGTAGCACAGATACGCAGTATTTT	CASSLRIGSSTDTQYF
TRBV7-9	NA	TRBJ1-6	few	TGTGCCAGCAGCTCTACCGGGCCCCTCCACTTT	CASSSTGPLHF
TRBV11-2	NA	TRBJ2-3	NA	TGTGCCAGCAGCTTAGGACAGGCAGATACGCAGTATTTT	CASSLGQADTQYF
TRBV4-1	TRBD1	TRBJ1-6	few	TGCGCCAGCAGGCAACCAATCAGGGGGCGAGACTCACCCCTCCACTTT	CASRQPIRGRDSPLHF
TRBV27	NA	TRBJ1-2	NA	TGTGCCAGCAGTTTAGTACCAGGGTCCTATGGCTACACCTTC	CASSLVPGSYGYTF
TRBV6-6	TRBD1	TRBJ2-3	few	TGTGCCGGATCCGGGACAGTCACAGATACGCAGTATTTT	CAGSGTVTDTQYF
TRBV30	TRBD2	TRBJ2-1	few	TGTGCCGGGGAGCGGGGGGGAGATGAGCAGTTCTTC	CAGERGGDEQFF
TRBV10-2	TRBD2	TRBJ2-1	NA	TGCGCCAGCAGTGAGTCGCGGTTTGCGGGGGGGTTCAATGAGCAGTTCTTC	CASSESRFAGGFNEQFF
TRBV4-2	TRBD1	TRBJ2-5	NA	TGTGCCAGCAGCCAAGATCCCGGGACAGGACAGGATGGAGAGACCCAGTACTTC	CASSQDPGTGQDGETQYF
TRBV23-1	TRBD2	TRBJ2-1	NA	TGCGCCAGCAGTCAATACGAGATACATCTTTTGGGGCGGCAGGGAGGGACCGATCGCAATGAGCAGTTCTTC	CASSQYEIHLLGRQGGTDRNEQFF
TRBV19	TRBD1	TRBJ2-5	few	TGTGCCAGTAGTGCCCCGTGGGACAGGTGGGGTCAAGAGACCCAGTACTTC	CASSAPWDRWGQETQYF
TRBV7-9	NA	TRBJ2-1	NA	TGTGCCAGCAGCTTACAGGGGGGTTTATCTGAGCAGTTCTTC	CASSLQGGLSEQFF
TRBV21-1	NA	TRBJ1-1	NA	TGTGCCAGCAGCAAAATTATCCCTGAAGCTTTCTTT	CASSKIIPEAFF
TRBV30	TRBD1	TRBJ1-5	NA	TGTGCCTGGAGTGGACAGGGCGATCAGCCCCAGCATTTT	CAWSGQGDQPQHF